The 20 T cell receptor beta chains below come from one sample, sequenced in a study of a mutant IDH1 vaccine in newly diagnosed glioma. These TCRs are of unknown antigen specificity. Profiling relied on immunoSEQ multiplex PCR, and the TCRdb table lists in-frame clones only, not all of them. The table records 35,000 to 50,000 clones, approximately 83% of them present only once. The sample's time point: week 35, safety follow-up. A 20-mer mutant IDH1 peptide at 300 ug was injected subcutaneously with topical imiquimod. The material sequenced was PBMCs, taken from a glioma patient whose treatment included an IDH1 peptide vaccine. Receptors originate from a woman aged 45-59 years with glioma.

This clone was observed once. The chain couples TRBV5-1 to TRBJ2-3; 9 bases are shared with TRBD1. The germline V gene encodes CDR1 SGHRS and CDR2 YFSETQ. The junction had 6 bases not matched to a gene; V was cut back by 3 bases and J by 4 bases. The CDR3 runs to 15 residues. The CDR3 DNA reads TGCGCCAGCAGCTGGAGGACAGGGGTGGCAGATACGCAGTATTTT. As protein: CASSWRTGVADTQYF.

The chain has TRBV7-7 and TRBJ1-5; D gene ambiguous. Trimming removed 0 bases at V and 4 bases at J, with 4 bases between. Germline CDR1 reads SSHAT; CDR2 reads FNYEAQ (reference sequence). The CDR3 has 13 residues. CDR3 amino acids: CASSLALNQPQHF. Here the CDR3 DNA reads TGTGCCAGCAGCTTAGCGCTGAATCAGCCCCAGCATTTT. Supplemented by reference TRBV7-7 and TRBJ1-5, the full variable domain reads GAGVSQSPRYKVTKRGQDVTLRCDPISSHATLYWYQQALGQGPEFLTYFNYEAQPDKSGLPSDRFSAERPEGSISTLTIQRTEQRDSAMYRCASSLALNQPQHFGDGTRLSIL.

The V call is TRBV10-1, the J call TRBJ2-7, with D unclear. Trimming left V 2 bases short and J 4 bases short, with 6 bases between. Looked up from germline, CDR1 is WNHNN and CDR2 is SYGVQD (reference sequence). The CDR3 loop spans 12 amino acids. The CDR3, as DNA: TGCGCCAGCAGTGAGAACTTTTACGAGCAGTACTTC. Protein product: CASSENFYEQYF.

V usage is TRBV18 and J usage is TRBJ1-1, with TRBD1 matching 11 bases. This CDR3 region has 14 residues. V was pared by 2 bases and J by 8 bases, with 4 bases of the junction left unmatched. The germline CDR1 and CDR2 sequences are KGHSH and LQKENI. CDR3 nucleotides: TGTGCCAGCTCACCAACCCGGGACAGGGGGGAAGCTTTCTTT. It specifies CASSPTRDRGEAFF.

The chain carries TRBV6-1 and TRBJ2-2; maybe TRBD2 (5 bases). The germline CDR1 and CDR2 sequences are MNHNS and SASEGT. This CDR3 is built from 17 residues. V lost 2 bases and J lost 8, with 21 bases in between. The CDR3: CASSEILGVGVVGELFF. The CDR3 DNA reads as TGTGCCAGCAGTGAAATTCTGGGTGTCGGGGTTGTTGGGGAGCTGTTTTTT.

This clone has only a few counts. The gene calls are TRBV10-1 and TRBJ2-2; 7 nucleotides agree with TRBD1. Germline V gene data show CDR1 as WNHNN and CDR2 as SYGVQD (reference sequence). This CDR3 has 13 residues. The ends lost 5 bases at V and 3 bases at J; junction bases unmatched: 0. The CDR3 DNA reads TGCGCCAGCAGTACAGGGGACACCGGGGAGCTGTTTTTT. Residues: CASSTGDTGELFF.

The rearrangement joins TRBV23-1 to TRBJ2-3, with 10 nucleotides matching TRBD1. TRBV23-1 is identified as an open reading frame with a role that is uncertain. The CDR3 spans 16 residues. Trimming took 4 bases from V and 5 from J; bases not matched to a gene: 9. The CDR3 sequence is CASSPTTGTGVDTQYF. The CDR3 DNA reads TGCGCCAGCAGTCCCACCACCGGGACAGGGGTAGATACGCAGTATTTT.

The chain has TRBV18 and TRBJ1-4; D might be TRBD1 (6 bases). Per the germline V gene, CDR1 is KGHSH and CDR2 is LQKENI. V was pared by 0 bases and J by 8 bases, with 16 bases between. The CDR3 sequence is 16 residues long. The CDR3 sequence is CASSPPSAGAREKLFF. Written as DNA, the CDR3 is TGTGCCAGCTCACCACCATCGGCAGGGGCTCGGGAAAAACTGTTTTTT. The full variable domain, in which reference TRBV18 and TRBJ1-4 provide the parts outside the CDR3, is NAGVMQNPRHLVRRRGQEARLRCSPMKGHSHVYWYRQLPEEGLKFMVYLQKENIIDESGMPKERFSAEFPKEGPSILRIQQVVRGDSAAYFCASSPPSAGAREKLFFGSGTQLSVL.

This clone was seen once. The gene calls are TRBV5-1 and TRBJ1-5; D gene ambiguous. The ends were cut back, 0 bases at V and 0 bases at J, with 4 bases in the middle. This CDR3 has 14 residues. Germline V gives CDR1 SGHRS, CDR2 YFSETQ. The CDR3 DNA sequence: TGCGCCAGCAGCTTGGAGGGTAGCAATCAGCCCCAGCATTTT. Encoded protein: CASSLEGSNQPQHF.

CDR3 loop: CASSDGDQPQHF. CDR3 coding DNA: TGTGCCAGTTCGGATGGGGATCAGCCCCAGCATTTT. The genes are TRBV19 and TRBJ1-5; D gene uncertain. The CDR3 spans 12 residues. V shed 8 bases and J shed 5 bases, with 10 bases lying between them. Germline V gene lookup returns CDR1 LNHDA and CDR2 SQIVND (reference sequence). The full variable domain, completed using reference TRBV19 and TRBJ1-5, is DGGITQSPKYLFRKEGQNVTLSCEQNLNHDAMYWYRQDPGQGLRLIYYSQIVNDFQKGDIAEGYSVSREKKESFPLTVTSAQKNPTAFYLCASSDGDQPQHFGDGTRLSIL.

The gene calls are TRBV14 and TRBJ1-2, with 11 bases aligning to TRBD1. CDR3 length: 15 amino acids. Germline V gene lookup returns CDR1 SGHDN and CDR2 FVKESK. The V gene end was trimmed by 4 bases and the J gene end by 3 bases; junction bases not matched to a gene: 4. Here the CDR3 reads CASSRVGQGDYGYTF. CDR3 DNA: TGTGCCAGCAGCCGCGTGGGACAGGGGGACTATGGCTACACCTTC. Full variable domain (missing parts from reference TRBV14 and TRBJ1-2): EAGVTQFPSHSVIEKGQTVTLRCDPISGHDNLYWYRRVMGKEIKFLLHFVKESKQDESGMPNNRFLAERTGGTYSTLKVQPAELEDSGVYFCASSRVGQGDYGYTFGSGTRLTVV.

The chain joins TRBV7-2 to TRBJ1-5; D might be TRBD1 (5 bases). V lost 3 bases and J 2 bases, leaving 11 bases between the germline ends. The CDR3 is 15 residues long. CDR1 is SGHTA and CDR2 is FQGNSA in the germline V gene. For the CDR3, the DNA is TGTGCCAGCAGCTTGCCCGGGGCCCGCAATCAGCCCCAGCATTTT. Its protein is CASSLPGARNQPQHF.

The chain employs TRBV19 and TRBJ1-6, with 7 nucleotides matching TRBD1. Trimming at V came to 10 bases and at J to 10 bases, leaving 19 bases not matched to a gene. The germline CDR1 and CDR2 sequences are LNHDA and SQIVND (reference sequence). The CDR3 length is 16 residues. The chain's CDR3 is CATNNIGGLDVSPLHF. In DNA form, the CDR3 reads TGTGCCACCAATAACATAGGGGGCCTCGACGTGTCACCCCTCCACTTT.

The rearrangement uses TRBV7-8 and TRBJ1-6, with 7 bases matching TRBD1. Germline trimming cut 2 bases from V and 9 bases from J; bases unmatched to any gene: 7. CDR1 is SGHVS, CDR2 FQNEAQ, per germline. This CDR3 is built from 15 residues. CDR3 residues: CASSLRGQGGSPLHF. The CDR3 region has the DNA TGTGCCAGCAGCTTAAGGGGGCAGGGCGGTTCACCCCTCCACTTT.

The chain joins TRBV5-4 to TRBJ1-2; TRBD1 matches 8 bases. This CDR3 contains 14 residues. J was trimmed by 4 bases and V by 3 bases; bases with no gene match: 5. CDR1 SGHNT and CDR2 YYREEE come from the germline V gene (reference sequence). The CDR3 protein is CASSSSGGSYGYTF. The CDR3 DNA follows: TGTGCCAGCAGCTCGTCAGGGGGCAGCTATGGCTACACCTTC.

V and J are TRBV10-3 and TRBJ2-7; tentative D call: TRBD2 (7 bases). V was cut by 3 bases and J by 2 bases, with 20 bases left in between. CDR3 length equals 17 residues. Looked up from germline, CDR1 is ENHRY and CDR2 is SYGVKD. As DNA, the CDR3 is TGTGCCATCAGTGAAGTGGGGTTGGCGGGGGCACCCTACGAGCAGTACTTC. This translates into CAISEVGLAGAPYEQYF.

The chain is built from TRBV6-6 and TRBJ2-5; D unresolved. The V gene's germline CDR1 is MNHNY and CDR2 SVGAGI (reference sequence). The CDR3 has 13 amino acids. V lost 7 bases, J lost 1 base, and 10 bases lay in between. The CDR3 reads CASTLGSQETQYF. For the CDR3, the DNA is TGTGCCAGCACATTAGGCAGCCAAGAGACCCAGTACTTC.

This chain joins TRBV6-1 and TRBJ2-3, with D hard to call. This CDR3 has 15 amino acids. Germline CDR1 MNHNS, CDR2 SASEGT. V was clipped by 2 bases and J by 0 bases, with 9 bases between them. The CDR3 spells CASSESTASTDTQYF. DNA of the CDR3: TGTGCCAGCAGTGAATCCACCGCAAGCACAGATACGCAGTATTTT.

The J gene is TRBJ2-1, the V gene TRBV5-6; D uncertain. Per germline, CDR1 SGHDT and CDR2 YYEEEE. CDR3 size: 16 residues. Trimming removed 6 bases from V and 8 bases from J, with 24 bases in between. CDR3 amino acids: CASIYWVANSADEQFF. CDR3 DNA sequence: TGTGCCAGCATCTACTGGGTCGCTAATTCGGCCGATGAGCAGTTCTTC.

The rearrangement uses TRBV28 and TRBJ2-5; D may be TRBD1 or TRBD2 (5 bases each). Trimming pared 5 bases from V and 5 bases from J, leaving 12 bases between. The V gene's germline CDR1 is MDHEN and CDR2 SYDVKM. This CDR3 is built from 13 residues. CDR3 residues: CASSTSREETQYF. As DNA, the CDR3 is TGTGCCAGCAGTACAAGCAGGGAGGAGACCCAGTACTTC.